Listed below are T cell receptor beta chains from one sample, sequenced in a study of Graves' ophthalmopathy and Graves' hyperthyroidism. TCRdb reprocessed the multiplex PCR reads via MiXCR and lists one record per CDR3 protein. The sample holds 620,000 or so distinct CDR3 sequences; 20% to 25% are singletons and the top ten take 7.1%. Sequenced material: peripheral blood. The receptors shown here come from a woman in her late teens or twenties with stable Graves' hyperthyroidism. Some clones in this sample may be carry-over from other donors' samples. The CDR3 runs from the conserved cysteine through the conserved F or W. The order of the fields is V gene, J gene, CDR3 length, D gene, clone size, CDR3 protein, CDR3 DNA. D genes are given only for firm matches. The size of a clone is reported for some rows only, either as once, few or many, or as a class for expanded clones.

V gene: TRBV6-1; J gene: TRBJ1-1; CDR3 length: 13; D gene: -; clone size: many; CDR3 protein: CANRISINTEAFF; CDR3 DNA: TGTGCCAACAGGATCAGCATTAACACTGAAGCTTTCTTT
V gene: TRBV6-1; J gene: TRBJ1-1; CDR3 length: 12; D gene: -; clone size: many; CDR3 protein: CASSESVTEAFF; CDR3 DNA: TGTGCCAGCAGTGAGTCGGTCACTGAAGCTTTCTTT
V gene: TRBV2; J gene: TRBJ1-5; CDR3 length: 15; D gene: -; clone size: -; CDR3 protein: CASCEIASAHQPQHF; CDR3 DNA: TGTGCCAGCTGTGAAATCGCATCCGCCCATCAGCCCCAGCATTTT
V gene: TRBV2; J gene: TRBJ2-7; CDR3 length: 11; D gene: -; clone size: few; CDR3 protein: CASRKERAQYF; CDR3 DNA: TGTGCCAGCAGGAAGGAGCGCGCGCAGTACTTC
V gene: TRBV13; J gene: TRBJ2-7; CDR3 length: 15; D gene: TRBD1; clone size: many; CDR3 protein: CASSSRQGSSYEQYF; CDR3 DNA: TGTGCCAGCAGCTCTAGACAGGGGAGCTCCTACGAGCAGTACTTC
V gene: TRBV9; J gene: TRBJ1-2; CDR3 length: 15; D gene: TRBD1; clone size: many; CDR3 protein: CASSVAGQGNYGYTF; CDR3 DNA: TGTGCCAGCAGCGTCGCAGGACAGGGGAACTATGGCTACACCTTC
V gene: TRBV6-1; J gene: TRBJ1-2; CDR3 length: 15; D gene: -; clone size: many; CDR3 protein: CASSDYRTDNYGYTF; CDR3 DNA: TGTGCCAGCAGTGACTACCGGACCGACAACTATGGCTACACCTTC
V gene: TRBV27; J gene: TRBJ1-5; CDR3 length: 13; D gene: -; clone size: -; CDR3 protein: CASSLSGFWPQHF; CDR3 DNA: TGTGCCAGCAGTTTGTCAGGGTTTTGGCCCCAGCATTTT
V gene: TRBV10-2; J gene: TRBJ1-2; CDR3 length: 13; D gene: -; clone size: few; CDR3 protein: CASSEDRRWGYTF; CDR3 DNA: TGCGCCAGCAGCGAAGACAGGCGGTGGGGCTACACCTTC
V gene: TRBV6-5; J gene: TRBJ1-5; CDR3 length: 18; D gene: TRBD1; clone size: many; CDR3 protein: CASRRGLSGPDSNQPQHF; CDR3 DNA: TGTGCCAGCAGGAGGGGGCTCTCCGGGCCGGATAGCAATCAGCCCCAGCATTTT
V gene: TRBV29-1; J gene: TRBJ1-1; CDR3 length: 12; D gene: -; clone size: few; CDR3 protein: CSADSSPTEAFF; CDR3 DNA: TGCAGCGCGGACAGTTCCCCCACTGAAGCTTTCTTT
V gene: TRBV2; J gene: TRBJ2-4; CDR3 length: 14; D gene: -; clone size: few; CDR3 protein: CASSSLRGIEIKYF; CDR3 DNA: TGTGCCAGCAGTAGCCTCCGAGGGATTGAGATTAAGTACTTC
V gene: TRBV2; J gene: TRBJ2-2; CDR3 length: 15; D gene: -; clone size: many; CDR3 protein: CASREQGGTGGELFF; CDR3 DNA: TGTGCCAGCAGGGAGCAGGGGGGGACCGGCGGGGAGCTGTTTTTT
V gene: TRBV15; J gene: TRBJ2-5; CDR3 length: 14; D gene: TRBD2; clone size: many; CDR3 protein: CATSGLAGEEAQYF; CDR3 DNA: TGTGCCACCAGCGGACTAGCGGGAGAAGAGGCCCAGTACTTC
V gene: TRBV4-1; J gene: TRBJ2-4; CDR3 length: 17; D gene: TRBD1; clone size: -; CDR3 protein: CASSQVGDRLAKNIKYF; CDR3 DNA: TGCGCCAGCAGCCAAGTCGGGGACAGATTAGCCAAAAACATTAAGTACTTC
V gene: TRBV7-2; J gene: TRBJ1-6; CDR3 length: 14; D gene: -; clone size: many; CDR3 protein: CASSLESGDSPLHF; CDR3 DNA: TGTGCCAGCAGCTTAGAGAGCGGGGACTCACCCCTCCACTTT
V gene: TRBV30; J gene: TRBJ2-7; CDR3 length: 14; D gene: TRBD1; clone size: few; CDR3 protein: CAWSVGDSSYEQYF; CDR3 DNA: TGTGCCTGGAGTGTCGGGGACAGTTCCTACGAGCAGTACTTC
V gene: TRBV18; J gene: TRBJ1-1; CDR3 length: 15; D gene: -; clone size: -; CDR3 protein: CASSPPGNLNTEAFF; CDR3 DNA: TGTGCCAGCTCACCACCAGGGAACCTGAACACTGAAGCTTTCTTT
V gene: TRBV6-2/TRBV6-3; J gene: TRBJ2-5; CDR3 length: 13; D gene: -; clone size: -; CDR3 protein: CASSWTNKVTQYF; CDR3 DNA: TGTGCCAGCAGTTGGACCAATAAAGTGACCCAGTACTTC
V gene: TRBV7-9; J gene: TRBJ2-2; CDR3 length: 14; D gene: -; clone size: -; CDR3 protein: CASSLGVTAGELFF; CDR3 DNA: TGTGCCAGCAGCTTGGGAGTTACCGCCGGGGAGCTGTTTTTT
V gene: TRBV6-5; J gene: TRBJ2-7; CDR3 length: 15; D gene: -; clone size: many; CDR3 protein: CASSYTLRSGYEQYF; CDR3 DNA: TGTGCCAGCAGTTACACTTTGAGGAGTGGCTACGAGCAGTACTTC
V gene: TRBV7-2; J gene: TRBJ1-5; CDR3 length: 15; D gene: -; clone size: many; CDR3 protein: CASSLRGAMNQPQHF; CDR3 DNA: TGTGCCAGCAGCTTAAGGGGGGCGATGAATCAGCCCCAGCATTTT
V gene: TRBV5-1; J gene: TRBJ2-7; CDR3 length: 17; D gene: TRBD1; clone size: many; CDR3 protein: CASSPGHTGGDVYEQYF; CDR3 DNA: TGCGCCAGCAGCCCCGGCCACACAGGGGGCGACGTCTACGAGCAGTACTTC
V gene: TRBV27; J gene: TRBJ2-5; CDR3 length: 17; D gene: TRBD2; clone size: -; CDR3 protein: CASTGRRGGVRQETQYF; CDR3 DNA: TGTGCCAGCACCGGACGCCGGGGGGGAGTTAGGCAAGAGACCCAGTACTTC
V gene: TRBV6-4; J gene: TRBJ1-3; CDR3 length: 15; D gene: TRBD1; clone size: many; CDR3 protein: CASSPIDRVTNTIYF; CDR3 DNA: TGTGCCAGCAGTCCCATCGACAGGGTCACGAACACCATATATTTT
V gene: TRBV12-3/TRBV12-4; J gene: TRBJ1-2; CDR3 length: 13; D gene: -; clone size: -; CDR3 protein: CASSSTRNYGYTF; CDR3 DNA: TGTGCCAGCAGTTCGACACGGAACTATGGCTACACCTTC
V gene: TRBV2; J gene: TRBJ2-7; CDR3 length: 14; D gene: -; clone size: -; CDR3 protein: CATTTSGPSYEQYF; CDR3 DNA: TGTGCCACAACCACGAGCGGACCCTCCTACGAGCAGTACTTC